The rows below give T cell receptor beta chains drawn from one sample of a study of blood T cell repertoires in COVID-19. Profiled with immunoSEQ multiplex PCR; TCRdb holds only in-frame clones, not every one. The sample holds almost 100,000 clones; about nine tenths are singletons and the top ten take 9% to 12%. The sequenced material came from peripheral blood. The origin of the receptors is a man aged 50 to 60 with acute or convalescent COVID-19. Each CDR3 is given without its conserved first and last residue.

J gene | V gene | CDR3 protein
TRBJ2-1 | TRBV27 | ASSPPGQGFEDEQF
TRBJ2-1 | TRBV7-3 | ASSYGGQGYNEQF
TRBJ1-1 | TRBV29-1 | SGRGLNTEAF
TRBJ2-3 | TRBV11-2 | ASSHRTSLTDTQY
TRBJ2-2 | TRBV9 | ASSPPGGELF
TRBJ1-1 | TRBV25-1 | ASSEFGTGGNTEAF
TRBJ2-7 | TRBV6-5 | ASSYGEQFSAYEQY
TRBJ2-7 | TRBV7-9 | ASSSRTGGNEQY
TRBJ2-2 | TRBV5-6 | ASSLAVTGELF
TRBJ2-1 | TRBV10-2 | ASVSQGWNEQF
TRBJ2-3 | TRBV11-2 | ASSKLAGGDTQY
TRBJ2-1 | TRBV3-1/TRBV3-2 | ASSQGGLAQSSYNEQF
TRBJ2-7 | TRBV5-4 | ASSPTGSYEQY
TRBJ2-5 | TRBV15 | ATSTSMGGEARWTQY
TRBJ2-1 | TRBV2 | ASSQASGSRHEQF
TRBJ2-1 | TRBV19 | ASSGASGRALDEQF
TRBJ2-5 | TRBV29-1 | SVTPGVGETQY
TRBJ1-1 | TRBV5-6 | ASSFYRGMNTEAF
TRBJ1-1 | TRBV21-1 | ASSKAAPSAGGLNTEAF
TRBJ1-3 | TRBV2 | ASSEPRSGNTIY
TRBJ1-2 | TRBV2 | ASSESGQSTST
TRBJ1-1 | TRBV6-5 | AGGQVINTEAF
TRBJ2-4 | TRBV7-2 | ASSLSAVRGKNIQY
TRBJ2-3 | TRBV5-1 | ASSPLAGSSTDTQY
TRBJ2-2 | TRBV19 | ASSIPGKNTGELF
TRBJ2-7 | TRBV10-3 | AISESKSSGASYEQY
TRBJ1-3 | TRBV19 | ASSPGTGNTIY
TRBJ2-1 | TRBV10-1 | ASQRALRDNEQF
TRBJ2-7 | TRBV4-1 | ASSQDTSGRAREQY
TRBJ2-1 | TRBV7-3 | ASSSGVGPSYNEQF
TRBJ2-1 | TRBV6-1 | ASSEGVLYNEQF
TRBJ2-1 | TRBV21-1 | ASSKESGRLDEQF
TRBJ2-3 | TRBV15 | ATSRDRIALSTDTQY
TRBJ1-2 | TRBV7-9 | ASSLRDSRISNYGYT
TRBJ2-7 | TRBV3-1/TRBV3-2 | ASSQRGGSYEQY
TRBJ1-5 | TRBV27 | ASSLGENQPQH
TRBJ2-5 | TRBV7-9 | ASSLAREQETQY
TRBJ1-6 | TRBV5-4 | ASSREGNSPLH
TRBJ2-7 | TRBV7-9 | ASSSWTGRGPSYEQY
TRBJ1-1 | TRBV6-2/TRBV6-3 | ASSYRVGAEAF
TRBJ1-5 | TRBV2 | ASKSRGLESNQPQH
TRBJ2-5 | TRBV15 | ATSGGTVQETQY
TRBJ2-2 | TRBV5-4 | ASSQGLAGVTGELF
TRBJ2-1 | TRBV24-1 | ATSDSTGKQF
TRBJ1-5 | TRBV5-1 | ASSAKEGGRSQPQH